This TCR beta chain comes out of a study of PD-L1 blockade in urothelial cancer. Overall study: Prior regimens of chemotherapy numbered 0 to 3 per patient. Peripheral blood specimens exhibited a median yield of about 140,000 T cells.

The CDR3 totals 17 residues. J lost 0 bases, V lost 2 bases, and 1 base had no gene match. CDR1 and CDR2 (germline): MNHEY, SMNVEV (reference sequence). The repertoire was sequenced with immunoSEQ multiplex PCR; TCRdb's copy has only in-frame clones and lacks some. The sample holds some 30,000 clones, approximately 86% seen once. V usage is TRBV27 and J usage is TRBJ2-1; TRBD2 matches 13 bases. Sequencing was performed on PBMCs, taken around atezolizumab (anti-PD-L1) treatment. The clonotype was recovered from a man aged 50 to 59 with urothelial cancer. The CDR3 loop is CASSLRTSGSSYNEQFF. CDR3 in DNA: TGTGCCAGCAGTTTAAGGACTAGCGGGAGCTCCTACAATGAGCAGTTCTTC.